The 9 T cell receptor beta chains in this list originate from one sample, sequenced in a study of blood T cells in healthy people across ages. Alongside a J-beta primer mix, a sample-barcoded 5' primer served in a second PCR lasting roughly 7 to 11 cycles. TCRdb re-analysed the 5' RACE reads in MiXCR, keeping a single row per CDR3 protein. This table holds roughly 2 million distinct CDR3 sequences, just under 50% found once. The sequencing input was blood. The receptors come from a middle-aged woman in good health.

The chain links TRBV10-3 to TRBJ2-3; D remains ambiguous. V was shortened by 1 base and J by 4 bases, with 9 bases between the two germline ends. The CDR3 runs 14 residues. CDR1 ENHRY and CDR2 SYGVKD come from the germline V gene. In DNA form, the CDR3 reads TGTGCCATCAGTGAGTACCCCGCCCCAGATACGCAGTATTTT. Its protein product is CAISEYPAPDTQYF.

The rearrangement links TRBV4-3 to TRBJ2-7; D may be TRBD1 (5 bases). The CDR3 has 15 amino acids. V was trimmed by 2 bases and J by 5 bases, leaving 16 bases between them. Germline V gene lookup returns CDR1 LGHNA and CDR2 YSLEER. The CDR3 coding sequence is TGCGCCAGCAGCCAAAGGGGTAGGACGTTCGACGAGCAGTACTTC. This codes for CASSQRGRTFDEQYF.

The CDR3 nucleotides are TGTGCCAGCAGTACGGGACGAGCGGGGGGCAATGAGCAGTTCTTC. Encoded protein: CASSTGRAGGNEQFF. The rearrangement uses TRBV27 and TRBJ2-1; 9 nucleotides align to TRBD2. After removal of 5 bases from V and 6 bases from J, the junction contained 8 bases not matched to a gene. The CDR3 has 15 residues. Per germline, CDR1 MNHEY and CDR2 SMNVEV (reference sequence).

The genes are TRBV2 and TRBJ1-2; TRBD1 might be the D (6 bases). The V end lost 6 bases, the J end lost 4 bases, and 15 bases lay between the germline ends. CDR1 is SNHLY and CDR2 is FYNNEI in the germline V gene. CDR3 length: 14 amino acids. The CDR3, as DNA: TGTGCCAGCAGAAGGGACGGAGGGGGCTATGGCTACACCTTC. Its translation: CASRRDGGGYGYTF.

The V call is TRBV29-1, the J call TRBJ1-2, with a possible D match to TRBD1 (5 bases). Trimming shortened V by 2 bases and J by 6 bases, and 13 bases separated the two germline ends. The CDR3 loop spans 13 amino acids. In germline, CDR1 is SQVTM, CDR2 ANQGSEA. The CDR3 protein is CSVERGEGNGYTF. The CDR3 nucleotides are TGCAGCGTTGAAAGGGGAGAGGGGAATGGCTACACCTTC.

This clonotype was seen more than once but under ten times. This chain links TRBV29-1 with TRBJ2-3; the D is unclear. Germline-derived CDR1 and CDR2 are SQVTM and ANQGSEA. Trimming took off 7 bases at V and 4 bases at J, with 15 bases between the two ends. CDR3 size: 13 residues. DNA of the CDR3: TGCAGCGGGGTAGATAATGGTCCAGATACGCAGTATTTT. Its translation is CSGVDNGPDTQYF.

The rearrangement uses TRBV6-5 and TRBJ2-7, with 8 nucleotides matching TRBD1. The ends lost 6 bases at V and 4 bases at J; junction bases unmatched: 14. The CDR3 sequence is 16 residues long. CDR1 is MNHEY and CDR2 is SVGAGI in the germline V gene. In DNA, the CDR3 is TGTGCCAGCAGCGACGACCCCGGGACAGGCCGTTACGAGCAGTACTTC. Amino acid sequence: CASSDDPGTGRYEQYF.

This clonotype was seen once. The DNA of the CDR3 is TGTGCCAGCAGCTCCGACAGGGAATTCGCACAGTACTTC. The encoded protein is CASSSDREFAQYF. V is TRBV7-2 and J is TRBJ2-5, with 7 bases that match TRBD1. Germline CDR1 and CDR2: SGHTA and FQGNSA. The V segment lost 4 bases and the J segment 11 bases; nucleotides outside the gene matches: 10. The CDR3 has 13 amino acids. Together with reference TRBV7-2 and TRBJ2-5, the CDR3 gives the full variable domain: GAGVSQSPSNKVTEKGKDVELRCDPISGHTALYWYRQSLGQGLEFLIYFQGNSAPDKSGLPSDRFSAERTGGSVSTLTIQRTQQEDSAVYLCASSSDREFAQYFGPGTRLLVL.

The V gene is TRBV6-6, the J gene TRBJ2-2; 10 nucleotides line up with TRBD2. Germline CDR1 reads MNHNY; CDR2 reads SVGAGI (reference sequence). After removal of 6 bases from V and 7 bases from J, the junction contained 14 bases not matched to a gene. The CDR3 has 17 residues. The CDR3 nucleotides read TGTGCCAGCAGGCCACTAGCGGGGTTCTTGGTAGGCGGGGAGCTGTTTTTT. Protein sequence: CASRPLAGFLVGGELFF.